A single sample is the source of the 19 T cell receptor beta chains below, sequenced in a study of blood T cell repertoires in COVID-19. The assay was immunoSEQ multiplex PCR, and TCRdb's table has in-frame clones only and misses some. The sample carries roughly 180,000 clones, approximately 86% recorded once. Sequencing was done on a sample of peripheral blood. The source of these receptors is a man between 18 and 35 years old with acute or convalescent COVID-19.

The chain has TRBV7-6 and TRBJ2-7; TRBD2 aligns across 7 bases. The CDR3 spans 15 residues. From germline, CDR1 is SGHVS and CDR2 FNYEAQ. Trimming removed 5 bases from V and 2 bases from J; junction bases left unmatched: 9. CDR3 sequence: CASSPASGLPYEQYF. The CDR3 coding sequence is TGTGCCAGCAGCCCAGCCTCGGGACTACCCTACGAGCAGTACTTC.

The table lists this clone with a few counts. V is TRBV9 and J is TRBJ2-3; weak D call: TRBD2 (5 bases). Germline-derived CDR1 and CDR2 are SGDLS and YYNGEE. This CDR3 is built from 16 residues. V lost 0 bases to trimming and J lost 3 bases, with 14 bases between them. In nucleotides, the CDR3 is TGTGCCAGCAGCGTAGACCCGGCTAGCCGAACAGATACGCAGTATTTT. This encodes CASSVDPASRTDTQYF. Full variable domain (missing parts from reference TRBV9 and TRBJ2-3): DSGVTQTPKHLITATGQRVTLRCSPRSGDLSVYWYQQSLDQGLQFLIQYYNGEERAKGNILERFSAQQFPDLHSELNLSSLELGDSALYFCASSVDPASRTDTQYFGPGTRLTVL.

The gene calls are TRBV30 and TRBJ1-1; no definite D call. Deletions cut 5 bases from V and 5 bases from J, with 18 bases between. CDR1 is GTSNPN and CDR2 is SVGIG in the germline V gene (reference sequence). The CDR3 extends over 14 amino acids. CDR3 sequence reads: CAWDQSIPGTEAFF. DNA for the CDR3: TGTGCCTGGGATCAGAGCATCCCGGGGACTGAAGCTTTCTTT.

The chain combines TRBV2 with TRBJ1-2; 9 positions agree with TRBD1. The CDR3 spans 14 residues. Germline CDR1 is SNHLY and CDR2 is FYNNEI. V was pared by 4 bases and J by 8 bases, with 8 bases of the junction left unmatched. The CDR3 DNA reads TGTGCCAGCAGTGTCGAGAACAGGGGGCGAGGCTACACCTTC. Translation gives CASSVENRGRGYTF.

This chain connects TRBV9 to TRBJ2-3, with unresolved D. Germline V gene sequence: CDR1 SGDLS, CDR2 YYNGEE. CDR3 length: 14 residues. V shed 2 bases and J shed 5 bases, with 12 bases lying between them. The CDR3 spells CASSVSFERDTQYF. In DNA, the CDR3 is TGTGCCAGCAGCGTTTCCTTTGAGCGAGATACGCAGTATTTT.

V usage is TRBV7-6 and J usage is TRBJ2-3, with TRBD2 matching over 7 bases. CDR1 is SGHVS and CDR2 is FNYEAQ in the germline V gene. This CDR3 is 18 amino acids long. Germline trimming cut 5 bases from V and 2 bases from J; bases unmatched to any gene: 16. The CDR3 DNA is TGTGCCAGCAGCCCCCGACGAGGGGCGGGGGTGATCACAGATACGCAGTATTTT. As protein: CASSPRRGAGVITDTQYF.

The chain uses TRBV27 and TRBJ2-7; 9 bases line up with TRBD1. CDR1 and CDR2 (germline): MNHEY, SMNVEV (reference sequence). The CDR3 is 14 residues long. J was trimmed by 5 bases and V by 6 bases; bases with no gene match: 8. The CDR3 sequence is CASRAWDRADEQYV. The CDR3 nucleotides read TGTGCCAGCAGGGCATGGGACAGGGCCGACGAGCAGTACGTC.

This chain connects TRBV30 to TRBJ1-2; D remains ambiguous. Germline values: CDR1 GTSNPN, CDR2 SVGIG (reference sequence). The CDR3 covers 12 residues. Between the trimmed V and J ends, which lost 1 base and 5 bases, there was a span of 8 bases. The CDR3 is CAWSDGVYGYTF. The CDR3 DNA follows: TGTGCCTGGAGTGACGGGGTGTATGGCTACACCTTC.

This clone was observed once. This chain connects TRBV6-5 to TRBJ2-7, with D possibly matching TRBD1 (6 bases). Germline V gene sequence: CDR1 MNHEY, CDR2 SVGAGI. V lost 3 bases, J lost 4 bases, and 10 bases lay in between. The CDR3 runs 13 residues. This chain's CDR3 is CASSYNREYEQYF. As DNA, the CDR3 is TGTGCCAGCAGTTATAACAGGGAGTACGAGCAGTACTTC.

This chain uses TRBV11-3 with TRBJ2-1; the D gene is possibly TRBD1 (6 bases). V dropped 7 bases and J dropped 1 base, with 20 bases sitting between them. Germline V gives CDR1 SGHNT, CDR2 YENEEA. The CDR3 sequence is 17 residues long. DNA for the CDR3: TGTGCCAGCACCCACAAACCCGGGACACCTTCCTACAATGAGCAGTTCTTC. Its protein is CASTHKPGTPSYNEQFF.

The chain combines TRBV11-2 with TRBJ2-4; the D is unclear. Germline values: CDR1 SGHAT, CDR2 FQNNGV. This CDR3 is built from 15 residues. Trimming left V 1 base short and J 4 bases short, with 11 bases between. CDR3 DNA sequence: TGTGCCAGCAGCTTAGGGCAGGCTCTTAAAAACATTCAGTACTTC. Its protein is CASSLGQALKNIQYF. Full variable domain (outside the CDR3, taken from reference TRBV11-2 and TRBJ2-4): EAGVAQSPRYKIIEKRQSVAFWCNPISGHATLYWYQQILGQGPKLLIQFQNNGVVDDSQLPKDRFSAERLKGVDSTLKIQPAKLEDSAVYLCASSLGQALKNIQYFGAGTRLSVL.

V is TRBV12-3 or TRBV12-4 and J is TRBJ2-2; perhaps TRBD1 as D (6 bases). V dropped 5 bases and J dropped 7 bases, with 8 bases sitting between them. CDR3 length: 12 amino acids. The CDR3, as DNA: TGTGCCAGCAGTCAGGGGATCGGGGAGCTGTTTTTT. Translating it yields CASSQGIGELFF.

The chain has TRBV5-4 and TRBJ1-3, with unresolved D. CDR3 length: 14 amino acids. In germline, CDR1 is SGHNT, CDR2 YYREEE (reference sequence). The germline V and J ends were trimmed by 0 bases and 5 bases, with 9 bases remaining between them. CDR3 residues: CASSLGLDRNTIYF. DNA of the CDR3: TGTGCCAGCAGCTTGGGACTCGATCGAAACACCATATATTTT. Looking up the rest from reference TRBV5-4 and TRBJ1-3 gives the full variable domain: ETGVTQSPTHLIKTRGQQVTLRCSSQSGHNTVSWYQQALGQGPQFIFQYYREEENGRGNFPPRFSGLQFPNYSSELNVNALELDDSALYLCASSLGLDRNTIYFGEGSWLTVV.

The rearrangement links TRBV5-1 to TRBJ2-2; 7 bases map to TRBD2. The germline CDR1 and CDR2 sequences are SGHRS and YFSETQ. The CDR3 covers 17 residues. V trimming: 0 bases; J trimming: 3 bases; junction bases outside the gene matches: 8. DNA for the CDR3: TGCGCCAGCAGCTTGGACCCCGGGGGGTCCTACACCGGGGAGCTGTTTTTT. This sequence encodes CASSLDPGGSYTGELFF.

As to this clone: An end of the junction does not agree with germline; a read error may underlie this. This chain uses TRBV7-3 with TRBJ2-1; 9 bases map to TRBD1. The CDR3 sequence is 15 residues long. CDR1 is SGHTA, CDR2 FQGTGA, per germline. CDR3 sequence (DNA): TGTGCCAGCAGTTCCGGGACAGGGATCTACGATGAGCAGTTCTTC. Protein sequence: CASSSGTGIYDEQFF.

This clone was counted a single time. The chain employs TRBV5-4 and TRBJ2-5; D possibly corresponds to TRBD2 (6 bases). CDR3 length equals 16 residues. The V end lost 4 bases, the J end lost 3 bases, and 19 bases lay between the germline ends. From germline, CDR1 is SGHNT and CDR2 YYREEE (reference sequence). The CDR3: CASSHPEGIAEETQYF. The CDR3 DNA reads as TGTGCCAGCAGCCACCCCGAGGGGATAGCGGAAGAGACCCAGTACTTC.

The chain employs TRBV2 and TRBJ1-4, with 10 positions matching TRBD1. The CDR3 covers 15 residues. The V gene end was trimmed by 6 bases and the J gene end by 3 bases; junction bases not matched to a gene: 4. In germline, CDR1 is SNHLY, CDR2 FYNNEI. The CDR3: CASSGQGVANEKLFF. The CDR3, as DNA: TGTGCCAGCAGCGGACAGGGGGTCGCTAATGAAAAACTGTTTTTT. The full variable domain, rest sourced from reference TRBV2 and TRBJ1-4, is EPEVTQTPSHQVTQMGQEVILRCVPISNHLYFYWYRQILGQKVEFLVSFYNNEISEKSEIFDDQFSVERPDGSNFTLKIRSTKLEDSAMYFCASSGQGVANEKLFFGSGTQLSVL.

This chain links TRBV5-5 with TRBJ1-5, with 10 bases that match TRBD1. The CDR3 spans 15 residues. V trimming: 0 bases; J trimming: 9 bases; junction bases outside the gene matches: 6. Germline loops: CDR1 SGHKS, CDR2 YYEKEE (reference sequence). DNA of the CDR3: TGTGCCAGCAGCTTGGGGACAGGGGGAGAGCGGCCCCAGCATTTT. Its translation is CASSLGTGGERPQHF.

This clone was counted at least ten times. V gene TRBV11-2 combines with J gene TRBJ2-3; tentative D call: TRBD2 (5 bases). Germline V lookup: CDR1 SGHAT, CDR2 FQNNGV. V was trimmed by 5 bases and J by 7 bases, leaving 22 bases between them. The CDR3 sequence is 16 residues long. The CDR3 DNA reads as TGTGCCAGCAGCCTTTCGGGCCAGGAGGCGCCCAATACGCAGTATTTT. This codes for CASSLSGQEAPNTQYF.